One sample yielded the 22 T cell receptor beta chains listed below, sequenced in a study of regulatory T cells in long-lasting Graves disease (dated by TCRdb to about 2021). The sample's time point label, in plain terms: newly diagnosed GD, antithyroid drugs for less than 3 months. RNA was extracted from PBMCs in TRIzol for both TCR sequencing and RNA sequencing. Library creation used multiplex PCR. The sequencing machine was an Illumina HiSeq 4000. iRepertoire HTBI primers and Arm-PCR amplification of CDR3 regions were used to construct TCR beta libraries. TCRdb's own reprocessing of the public reads used fastp at Q25 and MiXCR and kept productive beta chains. Rows are combined by CDR3 protein, so each entry shows the most common genes and DNA. The sample contains over 500,000 distinct CDR3 sequences, 16% of them found a single time. Of the sample, around 12% is held by the ten largest clones. These records were also assigned to another study, of T cells in Graves' hyperthyroidism and ophthalmopathy.

This specimen consisted of peripheral blood mononuclear cells (PBMCs), obtained at new diagnosis, from a patient treated with antithyroid drugs. The receptors here all came from a man between 18 and 29 years old with Graves disease. Donor details come from another sample of the same person, matched by shared clones.

This clonotype was detected only a few times. V is TRBV25-1 and J is TRBJ2-7, with D uncertain. CDR1 is MGHDK and CDR2 is SYGVNS in the germline V gene. CDR3 size: 11 residues. V was pared by 4 bases and J by 4 bases, with 5 bases between. The CDR3 here is CASSVFYEQYF. For the CDR3, the DNA is TGTGCCAGCAGTGTTTTTTACGAGCAGTACTTC.

A word on this clonotype: One end of the junction is discordant with germline, which a read error may explain. V is TRBV27 and J is TRBJ2-3; D call uncertain. Germline V CDR1 and CDR2: MNHEY, SMNVEV (reference sequence). The CDR3 has 13 residues. CDR3 bases: TGTGCCAGTAGTTCTGAAAGTGGAGACACGCAGTATTTT. Translation: CASSSESGDTQYF.

This clonotype was recorded at least ten times. This chain links TRBV12-3 or TRBV12-4 with TRBJ1-3; D gene uncertain. The germline V and J ends were trimmed by 2 bases and 0 bases, with 5 bases remaining between them. There are 14 residues in the CDR3. In nucleotides, the CDR3 is TGTGCCAGCAGTTTATTAGACTCTGGAAACACCATATATTTT. Amino acids: CASSLLDSGNTIYF.

The V gene is TRBV4-1, the J gene TRBJ2-4; 11 positions match TRBD2. V shed 5 bases and J 6 bases; nucleotides not matched to a gene: 6. Germline lookup yields CDR1 MGHRA and CDR2 YSYEKL. This CDR3 has 15 amino acids. Written as DNA, the CDR3 is TGCGCCAGCAGCGGAACGACTAGCGGGGCAAACATTCAGTACTTC. This sequence encodes CASSGTTSGANIQYF.

The chain carries TRBV12-3 or TRBV12-4 and TRBJ2-1; TRBD2 aligns across 10 bases. The DNA end favors TRBJ2-5, so the J call may be wrong. The CDR3 runs to 15 residues. This chain's CDR3 is CASSLSGGAQETQYF. The CDR3 coding sequence is TGTGCCAGCAGTTTGAGCGGGGGGGCCCAAGAGACCCAGTACTTC.

This clonotype was counted many times. The CDR3 region is CASSEHGGGGTEAFF. CDR3 coding DNA: TGTGCCAGCAGTGAACACGGGGGAGGTGGGACTGAAGCTTTCTTT. The rearrangement joins TRBV6-1 to TRBJ1-1, with a possible D match to TRBD1 (5 bases). The CDR3 sequence is 15 residues long. From germline, CDR1 is MNHNS and CDR2 SASEGT. V dropped 2 bases and J dropped 5 bases, with 15 bases sitting between them.

There are a few counts of this clonotype. V and J are TRBV20-1 and TRBJ2-2; D is possibly TRBD1 or TRBD2 (5 bases each). V was pared by 0 bases and J by 6 bases, with 17 bases between. The CDR3 spans 16 residues. In germline, CDR1 is DFQATT, CDR2 SNEGSKA (reference sequence). CDR3 in DNA: TGCAGTGCTAGAGATCTCAGATTAAGGGGAGCCGGGGAGCTGTTTTTT. Translated, it gives CSARDLRLRGAGELFF.

Only a few counts were recorded for this clonotype. This chain uses TRBV6-1 with TRBJ2-1, with D possibly TRBD2 on 5 matching bases. Germline V gene data show CDR1 as MNHNS and CDR2 as SASEGT. V lost 8 bases, J lost 0 bases, and 23 bases lay in between. This CDR3 is built from 18 residues. The CDR3 nucleotides are TGTGCCAGCTCGGGCTCGGGAACAATAACTTCCTCCTACAATGAGCAGTTCTTC. Translated, it gives CASSGSGTITSSYNEQFF.

This clonotype was observed a few times. The chain joins TRBV11-3 to TRBJ2-7, with 8 bases lining up with TRBD2. With V trimmed by 5 bases and J by 5 bases, 8 bases remained unmatched. Germline CDR1 is SGHNT and CDR2 is YENEEA. This CDR3 comprises 14 residues. The CDR3 protein is CASSPGGGRDEQYF. As DNA, the CDR3 is TGTGCCAGCAGCCCCGGGGGGGGACGCGACGAGCAGTACTTC.

This clonotype was seen ten or more times. The chain carries TRBV20-1 and TRBJ2-5; weak D call: TRBD1 (6 bases). V was trimmed by 6 bases and J by 0 bases, leaving 17 bases between them. This CDR3 has 15 amino acids. Germline CDR1 DFQATT, CDR2 SNEGSKA (reference sequence). The CDR3 nucleotides are TGCAGTGCCCACTTCCGACAGGAGTACCAAGAGACCCAGTACTTC. This gives the protein CSAHFRQEYQETQYF.

There are many counts of this clonotype. The rearrangement uses TRBV29-1 and TRBJ1-1; a possible D gene is TRBD1 (6 bases). The germline V gene encodes CDR1 SQVTM and CDR2 ANQGSEA. With 7 bases removed from V and 3 bases from J, the gap between germline ends came to 12 bases. The CDR3 sequence is 12 residues long. The DNA for the CDR3 is TGCAGCGCCGGGGGGCTGGACACTGAAGCTTTCTTT. Protein: CSAGGLDTEAFF.

This clonotype was detected ten times or more. The gene calls are TRBV20-1 and TRBJ2-7; D gene unclear. Trimming took 3 bases from V and 5 from J, leaving 20 bases between them. The CDR3 sequence is 15 residues long. The V gene's germline CDR1 is DFQATT and CDR2 SNEGSKA (reference sequence). CDR3 loop: CSASPITRATDEQYF. The CDR3, as DNA: TGCAGTGCTAGTCCCATAACTCGGGCTACCGACGAGCAGTACTTC.

V and J are TRBV9 and TRBJ1-5; D may be TRBD1 (6 bases). Trimming removed 2 bases at V and 3 bases at J, with 12 bases between. The CDR3 is 15 residues long. From germline, CDR1 is SGDLS and CDR2 YYNGEE. DNA for the CDR3: TGTGCCAGCAGCGTGACACAGGGCCTCAATCAGCCCCAGCATTTT. Protein sequence: CASSVTQGLNQPQHF.

This clonotype was found many times. The chain joins TRBV12-3 or TRBV12-4 to TRBJ2-7; D is uncertain. Deletions cut 5 bases from V and 2 bases from J, with 7 bases between. The CDR3 is 12 residues long. The CDR3 spells CASSIPPYEQYF. The CDR3 bases are TGTGCCAGCAGTATACCTCCCTACGAGCAGTACTTC.

This chain uses TRBV7-2 with TRBJ2-7, with 9 bases lining up with TRBD2. Germline V gene sequence: CDR1 SGHTA, CDR2 FQGNSA. The V gene end was trimmed by 2 bases and the J gene end by 4 bases; junction bases not matched to a gene: 6. The CDR3 contains 15 residues. In DNA, the CDR3 is TGTGCCAGCAGCTTAAGGCGGGAGGGGTCGTACGAGCAGTACTTC. Translating gives CASSLRREGSYEQYF.

V and J are TRBV20-1 and TRBJ2-7; TRBD2 matches 11 bases. Trimming cost V 5 bases and J 5 bases; bases outside gene matches: 11. The germline V gene encodes CDR1 DFQATT and CDR2 SNEGSKA (reference sequence). This CDR3 comprises 15 residues. CDR3 loop: CSALLLAGDGNEQYF. The DNA for the CDR3 is TGCAGTGCTCTCCTACTAGCGGGAGATGGCAACGAGCAGTACTTC.

A few counts support this clonotype. This chain uses TRBV18 with TRBJ2-7; D is perhaps TRBD1 (6 bases). The V end lost 3 bases, the J end lost 0 bases, and 15 bases lay between the germline ends. In germline, CDR1 is KGHSH, CDR2 LQKENI. The CDR3 sequence is 16 residues long. The CDR3 coding sequence is TGTGCCAGCTCACCCAAAAGACAGGATCTCTCCTACGAGCAGTACTTC. Translation gives CASSPKRQDLSYEQYF.

This clonotype was seen many times. The genes are TRBV20-1 and TRBJ2-2; 9 nucleotides match TRBD1. The CDR3 length is 15 residues. Germline lookup yields CDR1 DFQATT and CDR2 SNEGSKA (reference sequence). V lost 6 bases and J lost 6; bases outside the gene matches: 11. This chain's CDR3 is CSAKTGTGWSGELFF. CDR3 nucleotide sequence: TGCAGTGCCAAGACCGGGACAGGGTGGTCCGGGGAGCTGTTTTTT.

This clonotype was seen ten or more times. This chain links TRBV18 with TRBJ1-4, with D unclear. This CDR3 region has 12 residues. Germline V gives CDR1 KGHSH, CDR2 LQKENI. V lost 6 bases and J lost 7, with 9 bases in between. CDR3 nucleotide sequence: TGTGCCAGCTCCCAGACGGGTGAAAAACTGTTTTTT. This translates into CASSQTGEKLFF.

This clonotype was observed a handful of times. The chain uses TRBV20-1 and TRBJ2-7; 8 nucleotides agree with TRBD2. The CDR3 has 15 amino acids. The ends lost 3 bases at V and 0 bases at J; junction bases unmatched: 7. Germline-derived CDR1 and CDR2 are DFQATT and SNEGSKA (reference sequence). The CDR3 sequence is CSASKRETYSYEQYF. The CDR3 nucleotides read TGCAGTGCTAGTAAGCGGGAGACCTACTCCTACGAGCAGTACTTC.

This clonotype has a count of ten or more. The chain joins TRBV27 to TRBJ1-2, with 8 nucleotides matching TRBD1. The junction had 9 bases not matched to a gene; V was cut back by 6 bases and J by 0 bases. This CDR3 is built from 16 residues. Germline V gene data show CDR1 as MNHEY and CDR2 as SMNVEV (reference sequence). The CDR3 region has the DNA TGTGCCAGCAGCCCCGACAGGGGACCGGCTAACTATGGCTACACCTTC. Protein: CASSPDRGPANYGYTF.

This clonotype was found many times. The CDR3 sequence is CASSLGPAGGAGNQPQHF. CDR3 sequence (DNA): TGTGCCAGCAGTTTGGGGCCCGCAGGGGGCGCAGGCAATCAGCCCCAGCATTTT. The chain combines TRBV12-3 or TRBV12-4 with TRBJ1-5; 8 bases fit TRBD1. The CDR3 has 18 residues. Trimming took 3 bases from V and 2 from J; bases not matched to a gene: 12.